The 27 T cell receptor beta chains below all came from one sample that was sequenced in a study of CD8 T cells in Susac syndrome. Random hexamers were used to reverse transcribe an amount of about 0.5 to 1 ug RNA. TCRdb ran MiXCR on the immunoSEQ multiplex PCR reads and lists one entry per CDR3 protein. The table has roughly 80,000 distinct CDR3 sequences, approximately 94% seen once; the top ten hold about 0.5%. Sequencing was performed on CD8+ T cells from PBMCs. These receptors were collected from a human donor with Susac syndrome.

V and J are TRBV7-9 and TRBJ2-3, with D possibly being TRBD2 (5 bases). The V end was cut by 4 bases, the J end by 7 bases, with 9 bases between. CDR1 and CDR2 (germline): SEHNR, FQNEAQ (reference sequence). This CDR3 spans 12 amino acids. DNA of the CDR3: TGTGCCAGCAGCTCTAGCCCATATACGCAGTATTTT. It encodes CASSSSPYTQYF.

The chain uses TRBV4-1 and TRBJ1-2; unclear D gene. CDR1 MGHRA and CDR2 YSYEKL come from the germline V gene. Deletions cut 4 bases from V and 0 bases from J, with 9 bases between. CDR3 length: 14 amino acids. The CDR3 is CASSLDPANYGYTF. As DNA, the CDR3 is TGCGCCAGCAGCCTGGACCCCGCTAACTATGGCTACACCTTC.

This clonotype has a single count. J is TRBJ1-5 and V is TRBV27; 7 bases match TRBD1. V shed 2 bases, J shed 6 bases, and the junction held 4 bases outside the gene matches. This CDR3 has 14 residues. CDR1 is MNHEY, CDR2 SMNVEV, per germline (reference sequence). The CDR3 region has the DNA TGTGCCAGCAGTTTACAGGGGGTAACTCAGCCCCAGCATTTT. Amino acids: CASSLQGVTQPQHF.

This CDR3 reads CASSLRATTYEQYF. The CDR3, as DNA: TGTGCCAGCAGCTTAAGGGCAACTACCTACGAGCAGTACTTC. J is TRBJ2-7 and V is TRBV7-6; unclear D gene. Germline loops: CDR1 SGHVS, CDR2 FNYEAQ. The CDR3 loop spans 14 amino acids. V was clipped by 2 bases and J by 2 bases, with 10 bases between them.

The CDR3 coding sequence is TGTGCCAGCGGAGCTCTCGGGACAGGGGGTCACGAGCAGTACTTC. Its protein is CASGALGTGGHEQYF. The J gene is TRBJ2-7, the V gene TRBV7-9; 11 bases agree with TRBD1. Germline loops: CDR1 SEHNR, CDR2 FQNEAQ (reference sequence). V lost 8 bases to trimming and J lost 5 bases; unmatched junction nucleotides: 11. This CDR3 spans 15 amino acids.

This clonotype is a singleton in its sample. This chain links TRBV6-2 or TRBV6-3 with TRBJ2-1, with 9 nucleotides matching TRBD2. The CDR3 spans 17 residues. CDR1 is MNHEY and CDR2 is SVGEGT in the germline V gene. V was pared by 5 bases and J by 3 bases, with 11 bases of the junction left unmatched. The CDR3 nucleotides are TGTGCCAGCAGTGGCGACTTGAGCGGGGGGAGCTACAATGAGCAGTTCTTC. This gives the protein CASSGDLSGGSYNEQFF.

V gene TRBV6-2 or TRBV6-3 combines with J gene TRBJ2-5; perhaps D is TRBD1 or TRBD2 (5 bases each). The CDR3 is made up of 13 amino acids. CDR1 is MNHEY, CDR2 SVGEGT, per germline. Trimming removed 5 bases from V and 5 bases from J, with 12 bases in between. CDR3 in amino acids: CASSTHRRETQYF. The CDR3 bases are TGTGCCAGCAGTACCCACAGGAGGGAGACCCAGTACTTC.

This chain connects TRBV27 to TRBJ1-1, with no clear D. CDR1 MNHEY and CDR2 SMNVEV come from the germline V gene (reference sequence). This CDR3 comprises 12 residues. Between the trimmed V and J ends, which lost 6 bases and 4 bases, there was a span of 9 bases. The CDR3 DNA follows: TGTGCCAGCAGGTCATCCGCCACTGAAGCTTTCTTT. It codes for CASRSSATEAFF.

The rearrangement joins TRBV20-1 to TRBJ1-6; possibly TRBD1 for D (6 bases). V was clipped by 1 base and J by 8 bases, with 12 bases between them. CDR1 is DFQATT and CDR2 is SNEGSKA in the germline V gene (reference sequence). This CDR3 spans 14 amino acids. The CDR3: CSARGGGPDSPLHF. The CDR3 nucleotides are TGCAGTGCTAGAGGAGGGGGACCCGATTCACCCCTCCACTTT.

V gene TRBV5-1 combines with J gene TRBJ2-7, with 8 bases aligning to TRBD1. After removal of 4 bases from V and 3 bases from J, the junction contained 6 bases not matched to a gene. The CDR3 runs 14 residues. Germline CDR1 and CDR2: SGHRS and YFSETQ. CDR3 in DNA: TGCGCCAGCAGCCCAAGACAGGGGTACTACGAGCAGTACTTC. This sequence encodes CASSPRQGYYEQYF.

V gene TRBV12-3 or TRBV12-4 combines with J gene TRBJ1-2, with a possible D match to TRBD1 (6 bases). Trimming took 6 bases from V and 7 from J, leaving 12 bases between them. CDR3 length equals 12 residues. The CDR3 protein is CASRIGGLGYTF. The DNA of the CDR3 is TGTGCCAGCAGAATCGGGGGGCTTGGCTACACCTTC.

As DNA, the CDR3 is TGTGCCAGCAGCCAAGATCGAGGTCAGGGAGCCTATGGCTACACCTTC. This encodes CASSQDRGQGAYGYTF. The chain is built from TRBV3-1 and TRBJ1-2; a weak D match, TRBD1 (5 bases). Trimming pared 0 bases from V and 4 bases from J, leaving 15 bases between. The CDR3 extends over 16 amino acids. Germline values: CDR1 LGHDT, CDR2 YNNKEL (reference sequence).

The chain joins TRBV11-3 to TRBJ2-3, with 8 bases aligning to TRBD2. This CDR3 is built from 13 residues. In germline, CDR1 is SGHNT, CDR2 YENEEA. The V segment lost 4 bases and the J segment 5 bases; nucleotides outside the gene matches: 2. Written as DNA, the CDR3 is TGTGCCAGCAGCTGGACTAGCTTAGATACGCAGTATTTT. It codes for CASSWTSLDTQYF. Full variable domain (remainder filled in from reference TRBV11-3 and TRBJ2-3): EAGVVQSPRYKIIEKKQPVAFWCNPISGHNTLYWYLQNLGQGPELLIRYENEEAVDDSQLPKDRFSAERLKGVDSTLKIQPAELGDSAVYLCASSWTSLDTQYFGPGTRLTVL.

The CDR3 sequence: CASSYLGGGELFF. For the CDR3, the DNA is TGTGCCAGCAGTTACTTGGGAGGCGGGGAGCTGTTTTTT. The V and J genes are TRBV6-2 or TRBV6-3 and TRBJ2-2; a weak D match, TRBD2 (6 bases). CDR1 and CDR2 (germline): MNHEY, SVGEGT. This CDR3 spans 13 amino acids. Trimming took 1 base from V and 7 from J, leaving 7 bases between them.

This chain links TRBV27 with TRBJ1-5, with D unresolved. Trimming took 8 bases from V and 5 from J, leaving 10 bases between them. The length of the CDR3 is 12 residues. CDR1 is MNHEY and CDR2 is SMNVEV in the germline V gene (reference sequence). CDR3 amino acids: CASGLSDQPQHF. As DNA, the CDR3 is TGTGCCAGCGGCCTCAGTGATCAGCCCCAGCATTTT.

Remarks on this clonotype: The CDR3 ends on some other residue instead of the conserved phenylalanine or tryptophan, so this is likely a read error. This chain uses TRBV7-2 with TRBJ2-3; TRBD2 is a possible D gene (7 bases). Germline V gene sequence: CDR1 SGHTA, CDR2 FQGNSA. This CDR3 contains 15 residues. V was pared by 3 bases and J by 4 bases, with 14 bases between. The DNA of the CDR3 is TGTGCCAGCAGCTTTCTAGGGGGGGCCCCAGATACGCAGTATTCT. Translating it yields CASSFLGGAPDTQYS.

The V gene is TRBV11-2, the J gene TRBJ2-7; D is unclear. Per the germline V gene, CDR1 is SGHAT and CDR2 is FQNNGV. Trimming took 2 bases from V and 4 from J, leaving 6 bases between them. This CDR3 has 12 residues. The CDR3 DNA reads TGTGCCAGCAGCTTAAGCAGATACGAGCAGTACTTC. Translating gives CASSLSRYEQYF.

J is TRBJ2-1 and V is TRBV12-5, with D perhaps matching TRBD1 or TRBD2 (6 bases each). CDR1 and CDR2 (germline): LGHNT, FRNRAP. V lost 0 bases and J 7 bases, leaving 19 bases between the germline ends. CDR3 length equals 17 residues. The CDR3 reads CASGLVPGGGNWNEQFF. The CDR3, as DNA: TGTGCTAGTGGTTTGGTACCCGGAGGGGGAAATTGGAATGAGCAGTTCTTC.

The chain carries TRBV20-1 and TRBJ1-1; D is unclear. Trimming pared 0 bases from V and 5 bases from J, leaving 16 bases between. Germline assignment: CDR1 DFQATT and CDR2 SNEGSKA (reference sequence). The CDR3 runs 15 residues. The chain's CDR3 is CSARDRKRARTEAFF. The CDR3 DNA reads TGCAGTGCTAGAGATAGGAAGAGGGCCCGGACTGAAGCTTTCTTT.

This chain uses TRBV4-1 with TRBJ2-2, with 9 bases aligning to TRBD1. The CDR3 runs 14 residues. Germline V gene sequence: CDR1 MGHRA, CDR2 YSYEKL. After removal of 6 bases from V and 4 bases from J, the junction contained 3 bases not matched to a gene. CDR3 DNA sequence: TGCGCCAGCAGTGGGACAGGGATCACCGGGGAGCTGTTTTTT. Its protein product is CASSGTGITGELFF.

The chain uses TRBV10-3 and TRBJ2-7, with 7 bases identical to TRBD1. Germline V gene sequence: CDR1 ENHRY, CDR2 SYGVKD. This CDR3 has 14 amino acids. J was trimmed by 6 bases and V by 0 bases; bases with no gene match: 5. CDR3 coding DNA: TGTGCCATCAGTGAGTCGGACAGGAAGGGCGAGCAGTACTTC. Encoded protein: CAISESDRKGEQYF.

There are a few counts of this clonotype. V gene TRBV6-1 combines with J gene TRBJ2-7; unclear D gene. Trimming stripped 6 bases from V and 6 bases from J, with 12 bases between. Germline loops: CDR1 MNHNS, CDR2 SASEGT. There are 12 residues in the CDR3. The chain's CDR3 is CASSPGRVEQYF. For the CDR3, the DNA is TGTGCCAGCAGCCCCGGCCGGGTCGAGCAGTACTTC.

The rearrangement uses TRBV9 and TRBJ2-3, with a tentative D call TRBD2 (6 bases). Germline CDR1 reads SGDLS; CDR2 reads YYNGEE. The CDR3 runs 16 residues. Trimming left V 4 bases short and J 3 bases short, with 18 bases between. CDR3: CASSLPTSGWTDTQYF. The CDR3 nucleotides are TGTGCCAGCAGCCTTCCGACTAGTGGGTGGACAGATACGCAGTATTTT.

V gene TRBV2 combines with J gene TRBJ2-7; TRBD1 is a possible D gene (6 bases). Germline CDR1 reads SNHLY; CDR2 reads FYNNEI. Trimming took off 10 bases at V and 3 bases at J, with 13 bases between the two ends. The CDR3 length is 12 residues. CDR3 amino acids: CATRNRVYEQYF. The CDR3 nucleotides read TGTGCCACGAGGAACAGGGTCTACGAGCAGTACTTC.

The chain carries TRBV28 and TRBJ2-3, with 8 bases that match TRBD1. Germline V lookup: CDR1 MDHEN, CDR2 SYDVKM. This CDR3 comprises 14 residues. Trimming cost V 7 bases and J 8 bases; bases outside gene matches: 11. The CDR3 region is CASTWARGLGTQYF. The CDR3 nucleotides read TGTGCCAGCACATGGGCCAGGGGGCTGGGTACGCAGTATTTT.

The chain recombines TRBV6-1 with TRBJ2-3; D may be TRBD1 (6 bases). The ends were cut back, 1 base at V and 4 bases at J, with 9 bases in the middle. CDR1 and CDR2 from the germline V gene are MNHNS and SASEGT. The CDR3 is made up of 14 amino acids. This CDR3 is CASSEGEGADTQYF. In DNA, the CDR3 is TGTGCCAGCAGTGAAGGAGAGGGGGCAGATACGCAGTATTTT.

The chain links TRBV20-1 to TRBJ2-7, with TRBD2 identical over 7 bases. Germline-derived CDR1 and CDR2 are DFQATT and SNEGSKA (reference sequence). The CDR3 is made up of 13 amino acids. V shed 1 base and J 3 bases; nucleotides not matched to a gene: 3. CDR3 region: CSARGLADYEQYF. CDR3 nucleotides: TGCAGTGCTAGAGGCCTAGCGGACTACGAGCAGTACTTC.